Reported below is one T cell receptor beta chain. A junction end diverges from the germline sequence, so it may reflect a read error. The data are from a study of response to subunit inactivated influenza vaccine. This CDR3 is 13 amino acids long. CDR1 and CDR2 (germline): SSHAT, FNYEAQ (reference sequence). TCRdb re-derived calls from the RT-PCR reads in MiXCR, one entry per CDR3 protein. Of about 700,000 distinct CDR3 sequences detected, 15% to 19% appear once; the ten largest clones hold under 14%. Sequencing was performed on PBMCs from blood, taken 11 to 12 days after vaccination. The sequence was obtained from a man aged 50 or older who received an inactivated influenza vaccine. The rearrangement joins TRBV7-7 to TRBJ2-1, with D unresolved. The CDR3 DNA follows: TGTGCTAGCAGCTTAAATCTGCACAATGAGCAGTTCTTC. As protein: CASSLNLHNEQFF.